This T cell receptor (beta chain) is from a study of blood T cell repertoires in COVID-19. Turning to the study itself: Samples taken during acute and convalescent COVID-19 were collected in the United States, Italy and Spain. The analysed material was cDNA or gDNA that came from T cells, B-cell-depleted T cells, or PBMCs.

V was clipped by 6 bases and J by 4 bases; unmatched bases: 6. The CDR3 has 14 amino acids. In germline, CDR1 is ENHRY, CDR2 SYGVKD. TCRdb's copy holds only in-frame clones and misses some; the assay was immunoSEQ multiplex PCR. The sample yields a few hundred thousand clones, approximately 86% seen once. The TCR sequence derives from a woman in her 70s with active or convalescent COVID-19. Sequencing input: peripheral blood. The gene calls are TRBV10-3 and TRBJ1-1; the match to TRBD1 covers 9 bases. The CDR3 nucleotides read TGTGCCATCAGAGCAACAGGGGGCGGCACTGAAGCTTTCTTT. Amino acid sequence: CAIRATGGGTEAFF.